Sequencing of this TCR beta chain was carried out in a study of post-analysis software for immune sequencing data. On the study more broadly: Courses of disease covered relapsing-remitting, secondary progressive and progressive-relapsing multiple sclerosis. Study observations and caveats: Compared with controls, patients showed significantly lower normalized Chao1 diversity. Included in a set of about five TRBV segments more frequent in patients than controls were TRBV5-6, TRBV5-1 and TRBV20-1.

A note on this clonotype: The antigen is undetermined.

CDR3 length equals 15 residues. V was pared by 1 base and J by 3 bases, with 12 bases between. CDR1 LGHDT and CDR2 YNNKEL come from the germline V gene (reference sequence). The library was made from cDNA and included unique molecular identifiers. Input amounts of about 0.95 to 11 million T cells were used. These gave 500,000 or so cDNA molecules, so each molecule approximated one T cell. Using its own MiXCR run on the PCR reads, TCRdb lists one record per CDR3 protein. This sample has 380,000 or so distinct CDR3 sequences; approximately 33% occur once, and the top ten carry around an eighth. The V and J genes are TRBV3-1 and TRBJ1-1, with D possibly being TRBD1 (5 bases). What was sequenced was blood. The sequence derives from a girl between 5 and 17 years old with multiple sclerosis. CDR3 sequence reads: CASSQARGKDTEAFF. The DNA for the CDR3 is TGTGCCAGCAGCCAAGCTCGGGGGAAGGACACTGAAGCTTTCTTT.